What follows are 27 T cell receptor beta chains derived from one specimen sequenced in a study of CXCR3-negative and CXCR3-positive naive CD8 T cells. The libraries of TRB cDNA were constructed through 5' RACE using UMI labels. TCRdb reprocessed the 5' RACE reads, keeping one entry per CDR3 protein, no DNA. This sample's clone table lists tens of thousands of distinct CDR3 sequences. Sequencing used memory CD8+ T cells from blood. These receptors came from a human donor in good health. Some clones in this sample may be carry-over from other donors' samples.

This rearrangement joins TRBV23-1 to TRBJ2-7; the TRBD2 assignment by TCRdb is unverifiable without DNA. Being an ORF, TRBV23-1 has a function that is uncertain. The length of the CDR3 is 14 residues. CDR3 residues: CASSQSTSFYEQYF.

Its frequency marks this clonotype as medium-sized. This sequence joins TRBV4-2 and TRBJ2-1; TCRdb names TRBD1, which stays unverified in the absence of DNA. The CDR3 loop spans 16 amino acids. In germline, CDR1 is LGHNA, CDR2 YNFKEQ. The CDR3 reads CASSPSGSGEYNEQFF.

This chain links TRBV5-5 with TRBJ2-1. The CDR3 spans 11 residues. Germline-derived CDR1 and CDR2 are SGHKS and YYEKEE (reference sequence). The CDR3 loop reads CASGWTSKQFF.

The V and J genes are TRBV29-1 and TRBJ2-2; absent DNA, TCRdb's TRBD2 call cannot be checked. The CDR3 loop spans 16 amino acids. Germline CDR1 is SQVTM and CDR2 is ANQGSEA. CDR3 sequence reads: CSVEDRTSANTGELFF.

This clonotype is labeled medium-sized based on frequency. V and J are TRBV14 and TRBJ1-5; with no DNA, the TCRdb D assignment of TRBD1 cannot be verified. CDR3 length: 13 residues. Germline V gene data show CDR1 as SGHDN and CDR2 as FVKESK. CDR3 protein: CASSPRGAQPQHF.

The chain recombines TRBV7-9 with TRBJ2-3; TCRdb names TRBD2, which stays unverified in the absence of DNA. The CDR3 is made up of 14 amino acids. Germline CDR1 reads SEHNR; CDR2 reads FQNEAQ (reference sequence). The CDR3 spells CASSSLAGPGREYF.

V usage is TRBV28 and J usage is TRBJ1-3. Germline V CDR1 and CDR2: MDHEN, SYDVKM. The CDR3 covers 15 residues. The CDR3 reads CASRIDGYSGNTIYF.

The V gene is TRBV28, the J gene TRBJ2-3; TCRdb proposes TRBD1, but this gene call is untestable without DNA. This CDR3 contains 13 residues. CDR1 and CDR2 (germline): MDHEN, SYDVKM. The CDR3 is CASSYGIGDTQYF.

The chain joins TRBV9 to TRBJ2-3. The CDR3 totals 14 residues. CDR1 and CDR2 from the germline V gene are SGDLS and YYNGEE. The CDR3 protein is CASSVAGATDTQYF.

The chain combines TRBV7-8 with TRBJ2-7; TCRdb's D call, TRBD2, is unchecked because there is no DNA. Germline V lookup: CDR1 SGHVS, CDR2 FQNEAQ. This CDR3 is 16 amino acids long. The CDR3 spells CASSLGLAGFTYEQYF.

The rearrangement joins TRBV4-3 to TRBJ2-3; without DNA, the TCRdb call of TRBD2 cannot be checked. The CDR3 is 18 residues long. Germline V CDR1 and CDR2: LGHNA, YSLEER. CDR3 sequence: CASSQESQEGIHRSSQYF.

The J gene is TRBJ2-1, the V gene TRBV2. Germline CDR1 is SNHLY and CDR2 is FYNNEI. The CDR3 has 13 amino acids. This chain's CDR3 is CASSEFLLNEQFF.

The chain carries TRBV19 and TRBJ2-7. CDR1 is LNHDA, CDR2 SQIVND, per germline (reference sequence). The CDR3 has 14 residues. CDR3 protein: CASSIDSRVGEQYF.

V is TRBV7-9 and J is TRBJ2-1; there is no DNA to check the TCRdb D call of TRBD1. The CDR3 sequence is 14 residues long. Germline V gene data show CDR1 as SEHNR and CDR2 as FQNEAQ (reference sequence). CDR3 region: CASRPQGAYNEQFF.

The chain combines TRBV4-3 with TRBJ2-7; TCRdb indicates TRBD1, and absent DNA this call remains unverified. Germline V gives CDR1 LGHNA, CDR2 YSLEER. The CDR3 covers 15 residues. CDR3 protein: CASSQDTALTTEQYF.

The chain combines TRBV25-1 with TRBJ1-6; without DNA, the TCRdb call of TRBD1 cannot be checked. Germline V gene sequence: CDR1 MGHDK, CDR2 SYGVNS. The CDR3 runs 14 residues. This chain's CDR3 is CASTEWDRGSPLHF.

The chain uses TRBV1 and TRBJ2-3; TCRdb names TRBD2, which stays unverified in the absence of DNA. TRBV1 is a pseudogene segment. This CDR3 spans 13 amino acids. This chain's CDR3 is CTIPGRATDTQYF.

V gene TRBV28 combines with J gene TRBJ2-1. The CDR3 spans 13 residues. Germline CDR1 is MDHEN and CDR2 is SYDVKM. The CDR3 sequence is CASGLYESYEQFF.

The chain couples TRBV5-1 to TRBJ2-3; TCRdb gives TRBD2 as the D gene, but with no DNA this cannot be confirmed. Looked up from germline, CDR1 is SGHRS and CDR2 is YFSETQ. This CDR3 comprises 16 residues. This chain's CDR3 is CASSPVAGGQTDTQYF. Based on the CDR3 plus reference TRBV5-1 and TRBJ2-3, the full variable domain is KAGVTQTPRYLIKTRGQQVTLSCSPISGHRSVSWYQQTPGQGLQFLFEYFSETQRNKGNFPGRFSGRQFSNSRSEMNVSTLELGDSALYLCASSPVAGGQTDTQYFGPGTRLTVL.

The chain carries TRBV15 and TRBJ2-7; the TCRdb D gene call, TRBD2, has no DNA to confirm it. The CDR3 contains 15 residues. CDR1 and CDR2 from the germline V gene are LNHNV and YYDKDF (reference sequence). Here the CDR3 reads CATSRDRGGSYEQYF.

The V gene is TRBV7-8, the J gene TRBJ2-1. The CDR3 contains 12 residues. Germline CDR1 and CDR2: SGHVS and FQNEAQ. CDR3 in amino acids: CASSLERVEQFF. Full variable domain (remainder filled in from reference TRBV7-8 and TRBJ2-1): GAGVSQSPRYKVAKRGQDVALRCDPISGHVSLFWYQQALGQGPEFLTYFQNEAQLDKSGLPSDRFFAERPEGSVSTLKIQRTQQEDSAVYLCASSLERVEQFFGPGTRLTVL.

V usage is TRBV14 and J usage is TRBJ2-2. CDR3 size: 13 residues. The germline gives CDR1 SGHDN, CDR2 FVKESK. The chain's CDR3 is CASSLSDTGELFF. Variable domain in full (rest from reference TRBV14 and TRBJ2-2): EAGVTQFPSHSVIEKGQTVTLRCDPISGHDNLYWYRRVMGKEIKFLLHFVKESKQDESGMPNNRFLAERTGGTYSTLKVQPAELEDSGVYFCASSLSDTGELFFGEGSRLTVL.

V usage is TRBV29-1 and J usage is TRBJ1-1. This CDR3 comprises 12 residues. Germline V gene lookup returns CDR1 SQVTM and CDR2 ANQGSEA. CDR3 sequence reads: CSVLGLNTEAFF.

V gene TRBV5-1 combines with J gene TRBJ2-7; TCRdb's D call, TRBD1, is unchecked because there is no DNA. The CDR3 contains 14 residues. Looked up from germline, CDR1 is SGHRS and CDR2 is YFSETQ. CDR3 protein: CASSLGAAANEQYF.

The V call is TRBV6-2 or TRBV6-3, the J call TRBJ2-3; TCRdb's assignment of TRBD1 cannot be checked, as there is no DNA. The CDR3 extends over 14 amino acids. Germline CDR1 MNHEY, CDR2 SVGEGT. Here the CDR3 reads CASSRAPLGHTQYF.

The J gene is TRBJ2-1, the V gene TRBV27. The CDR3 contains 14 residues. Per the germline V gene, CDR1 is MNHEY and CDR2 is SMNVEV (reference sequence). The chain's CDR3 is CASSLLGVRDEQFF.

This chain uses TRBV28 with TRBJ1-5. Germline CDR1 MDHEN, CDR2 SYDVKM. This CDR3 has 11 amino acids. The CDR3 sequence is CASRNNQPQHF. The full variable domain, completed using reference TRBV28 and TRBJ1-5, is DVKVTQSSRYLVKRTGEKVFLECVQDMDHENMFWYRQDPGLGLRLIYFSYDVKMKEKGDIPEGYSVSREKKERFSLILESASTNQTSMYLCASRNNQPQHFGDGTRLSIL.